The rows below give T cell receptor beta chains drawn from one sample of a study of cytomegalovirus exposure and HLA in healthy donors. Clones were read by immunoSEQ multiplex PCR, and TCRdb kept only the in-frame ones, dropping some. The sample has over 150,000 clones; 75% to 85% are singletons. The source material was PBMCs. Receptors were obtained from a male donor in good health and CMV-seropositive. Both conserved end residues are part of each CDR3. Clone sizes are given selectively: once, few, many, or a class where the clone is expanded.

>TRBJ1-2|TRBV30|few
CAWSEGGARGYTF
>TRBJ1-2|TRBV25-1|once
CASSDGQVYGYTF
>TRBJ2-3|TRBV7-9|.
CASSFGDRDTQYF
>TRBJ2-1|TRBV5-1|.
CASSLVGGGQGEQFF
>TRBJ1-5|TRBV25-1|.
CASRGHSLWMVNQPQHF
>TRBJ1-1|TRBV6-5|.
CASSPDRVRTEAFF
>TRBJ2-3|TRBV11-2|.
CASSPGQGGTDTQYF
>TRBJ2-2|TRBV19|.
CASSIDLLGSRNTGELFF
>TRBJ2-3|TRBV7-3|.
CASSQDRGTQYF
>TRBJ1-2|TRBV11-2|.
CASSLLHSLYDGYTF
>TRBJ1-2|TRBV4-1|.
CASSQGYGRTITGYTF
>TRBJ2-5|TRBV15|.
CATSRDGSLSLAQYF
>.|TRBV19|.
CASSVGTGYNEQYF
>TRBJ2-5|TRBV5-1|.
CASNPTGVREAQYF
>.|TRBV6-1|.
CASSAGQSYEQYF
>TRBJ1-3|TRBV7-9|.
CASSLVAGGFVSGNTIYF
>TRBJ1-5|TRBV30|.
CAWSGGAWQPQHF
>TRBJ2-1|TRBV5-4|.
CASSVLESSYNEQFF
>TRBJ1-6|TRBV18|.
CASSPVGGDNSPLHF
>TRBJ1-2|TRBV30|.
CAWNRGGGQVPGYTF
>TRBJ1-1|TRBV30|.
CAWSPTTNTEAFF
>TRBJ1-5|TRBV6-5|few
CASSSDRASNQPQHF
>TRBJ2-1|TRBV7-8|.
CASSPEQAGLDYNEQFF
>TRBJ1-3|TRBV7-2|.
CASSLAISGNTIYF
>TRBJ2-1|TRBV25-1|.
CASSEVLAGNEQFF
>TRBJ1-3|TRBV7-2|.
CASSSRTGRGNTIYF
>TRBJ1-6|TRBV7-8|.
CASSLYGGQGSPLHF
>TRBJ2-7|TRBV27|.
CASSLSTGAEQYF
>TRBJ1-6|TRBV2|.
CASSVGLGSNSPLHF
>TRBJ2-7|TRBV21-1|.
CASSRRTGGSSYEQYF
>TRBJ1-1|TRBV12-5|few
CASMTGDTEAFF
>TRBJ1-3|TRBV6-6|.
CASRNEAKGNTIYF
>TRBJ2-1|TRBV6-1|.
CASSEIPSGAFYNEQFF
>TRBJ2-6|TRBV19|.
CASTSGQGASGANVLTF
>TRBJ2-1|TRBV10-3|.
CAISLGGSQEQFF
>TRBJ2-7|TRBV7-8|.
CASSLDRGFSYEQYF
>TRBJ1-1|TRBV30|few
CAWLSYRATEAFF
>TRBJ2-1|TRBV11-2|few
CASRPGVARGTNEQFF
>TRBJ2-3|TRBV7-9|.
CASSLGRAGARTDTQYF
>TRBJ2-3|TRBV11-3|.
CASSLVGQGAYTQYF
>TRBJ2-7|TRBV4-1|once
CASSQLGSGYEQYF
>TRBJ2-7|TRBV7-8|.
CASSLGGQGTYEQYF
>TRBJ2-1|TRBV11-2|.
CASSFRGPSSYNEQFF
>TRBJ1-2|TRBV6-5|.
CASSYRQGVGGYTF
>TRBJ2-5|TRBV19|.
CASSLRLAGVPVQYF
>TRBJ2-3|TRBV25-1|.
CASSEATALTDTQYF